The present TCR beta chain was sequenced within a study of cytomegalovirus exposure and HLA in healthy donors. Study-level background: Unique TCR beta sequences numbering 117 million came from approximately 180 million T cells in an earlier analysis. Study findings and constraints: What was likely a sequencing artifact was a cluster of highly shared sequence variants.

About this clone itself: Its antigen is not known.

The PCR employed 60 Vbeta primers together with 13 Jbeta primers. The method was immunoSEQ multiplex PCR; TCRdb's version includes in-frame clones alone and lacks a portion of them. Among 80,000 to 130,000 clones listed, about three quarters were seen once. It was healthy bone marrow donors who served as donors. The CDR3 has 16 amino acids. Germline loops: CDR1 SGHAT, CDR2 FQNNGV. V shed 5 bases and J shed 4 bases, with 19 bases lying between them. Material: PBMCs. The source of this sequence is a male donor in good health and CMV-seropositive. This chain joins TRBV11-2 and TRBJ2-3; D is possibly TRBD1 (6 bases). CDR3 residues: CASSKNRVVTADTQYF. The DNA of the CDR3 is TGTGCCAGCAGCAAAAACAGGGTTGTAACGGCAGATACGCAGTATTTT.